Sequencing of this T cell receptor (beta chain) was carried out in a study of cytotoxic CD8 clonotypes in ibrutinib-treated CLL. At the level of the study: The subjects consisted of about 10 relapsed/refractory and around 15 treatment-naive individuals, with 17 to 18 IGHV unmutated. Productive templates averaged 255,043 per sample, and productive rearrangements 85,000 to 100,000. Investigators collected response samples after a median about twelve months of treatment, range 6 to 36. Whole-study results and caveats: Baseline levels were approached again at progression, after clonality had risen at ibrutinib response.

The CDR3 runs 13 residues. Per germline, CDR1 SGDLS and CDR2 YYNGEE. With 4 bases removed from V and 4 bases from J, the gap between germline ends came to 11 bases. This clone has a single count. The antigen remains undetermined. Libraries were prepared by immunoSEQ multiplex PCR; TCRdb keeps only in-frame clonotypes and omits some of them. The table shows around 150,000 clones, with around nine tenths occurring only once. The TCR comes from a human donor with chronic lymphocytic leukemia. Sequences were derived from PBMCs, sampled at disease progression, from a patient treated with ibrutinib. The chain couples TRBV9 to TRBJ1-2; D uncertain. In nucleotides, the CDR3 is TGTGCCAGCAGCCCCGACTGGGGCTATGGCTACACCTTC. Its protein product is CASSPDWGYGYTF. Variable domain in full (rest from reference TRBV9 and TRBJ1-2): DSGVTQTPKHLITATGQRVTLRCSPRSGDLSVYWYQQSLDQGLQFLIQYYNGEERAKGNILERFSAQQFPDLHSELNLSSLELGDSALYFCASSPDWGYGYTFGSGTRLTVV.